A selection of T cell receptor beta chains follows, all from one sample in a study of PD-1 blockade in classical Hodgkin lymphoma. The repertoire was sequenced with immunoSEQ multiplex PCR; TCRdb's copy has only in-frame clones and lacks some. Of 9,000 to 10,000 clones listed, approximately 81% are singletons. The sample was CD4+ T cells from blood, taken before the fourth cycle of nivolumab. The source is a human donor with classical Hodgkin lymphoma. The CDR3 runs from the conserved cysteine through the conserved F or W. A D gene is named only where the DNA matches it firmly. Clone sizes are given selectively: once, few, many, or a class where the clone is expanded.

J gene | clone size | D gene | V gene | CDR3 protein | CDR3 DNA
TRBJ1-2 | - | - | TRBV6-4 | CASSGGYGYTF | TGTGCCAGCAGTGGCGGCTATGGCTACACCTTC
TRBJ1-5 | large | - | TRBV6-5 | CATHPDLTQPQHF | TGTGCAACCCATCCCGACTTGACTCAGCCCCAGCATTTT
TRBJ1-2 | - | - | TRBV2 | CASSVAGDYGYTF | TGTGCCAGCAGTGTGGCAGGGGATTATGGCTACACCTTC
TRBJ2-5 | - | - | TRBV5-4 | CASSSAGFQETQYF | TGTGCCAGCAGCTCGGCGGGCTTCCAAGAGACCCAGTACTTC
TRBJ2-5 | - | - | TRBV7-6 | CASSLVLETQYF | TGTGCCAGCAGCTTAGTACTAGAGACCCAGTACTTC
TRBJ1-2 | once | - | TRBV28 | CASSLRANYGYTF | TGTGCCAGCAGTTTAAGAGCGAACTATGGCTACACCTTC
TRBJ2-3 | - | - | TRBV5-4 | CASSSRDSERTQYF | TGTGCCAGCAGCTCTCGGGACTCAGAGAGGACGCAGTATTTT
TRBJ1-2 | - | TRBD1 | TRBV5-8 | CASSPDRGRGGYGYTF | TGTGCCAGCAGCCCGGACAGGGGGCGCGGTGGCTATGGCTACACCTTC
TRBJ2-5 | - | TRBD2 | TRBV5-1 | CASSPELAGGTQYF | TGCGCCAGCAGCCCGGAGCTTGCGGGGGGGACCCAGTACTTC
TRBJ1-1 | - | - | TRBV9 | CASGKEGYTEAFF | TGTGCCAGCGGAAAGGAGGGGTACACTGAAGCTTTCTTT
TRBJ1-2 | - | - | TRBV19 | CASSIDLAGNYGYTF | TGTGCCAGTAGTATAGATCTGGCAGGAAACTATGGCTACACCTTC
TRBJ2-3 | - | - | TRBV5-4 | CASSLVQGLTDTQYF | TGTGCCAGCAGCTTGGTTCAGGGGCTGACAGATACGCAGTATTTT
TRBJ2-3 | - | TRBD2 | TRBV9 | CASSVRAGGDTQYF | TGTGCCAGCAGCGTAAGGGCGGGGGGGGATACGCAGTATTTT
TRBJ2-5 | - | TRBD2 | TRBV4-3 | CASSQDRAGGVGTQYF | TGCGCCAGCAGCCAAGATCGAGCGGGGGGTGTCGGGACCCAGTACTTC
TRBJ1-5 | - | - | TRBV28 | CASSAPDSNNQPQHF | TGTGCCAGCAGTGCGCCCGACAGCAACAATCAGCCCCAGCATTTT
TRBJ2-1 | few | - | TRBV11-2 | CASSFRTEKDYNEQFF | TGTGCCAGCAGCTTCCGGACAGAGAAGGATTACAATGAGCAGTTCTTC
TRBJ1-2 | - | TRBD1 | TRBV18 | CASSPETGDGYTF | TGTGCCAGCTCACCAGAGACAGGGGACGGCTACACCTTC
TRBJ2-7 | - | - | TRBV19 | CASSMAGGDEQYF | TGTGCCAGTAGTATGGCAGGCGGGGACGAGCAGTACTTC
TRBJ2-1 | - | TRBD2 | TRBV7-2 | CASSSDRERGGNEQFF | TGTGCCAGCAGCTCAGACCGTGAGCGGGGGGGGAATGAGCAGTTCTTC
TRBJ2-2 | - | - | TRBV28 | CASSYVEKSGELFF | TGTGCCAGCAGTTACGTGGAAAAATCCGGGGAGCTGTTTTTT
TRBJ2-2 | - | - | TRBV9 | CASSPGTLNTGELFF | TGTGCCAGCAGCCCGGGGACTTTAAACACCGGGGAGCTGTTTTTT
TRBJ1-4 | - | TRBD1 | TRBV7-9 | CASSPYRGGDEKLFF | TGTGCCAGCAGCCCATACAGGGGAGGGGATGAAAAACTGTTTTTT
TRBJ2-3 | - | - | TRBV6-1 | CASSEMASNADTQYF | TGTGCCAGCAGTGAGATGGCTAGCAACGCAGATACGCAGTATTTT
TRBJ2-7 | once | - | TRBV28 | CASSQSDGGTYEQYF | TGTGCCAGCAGTCAATCGGACGGTGGCACCTACGAGCAGTACTTC
TRBJ2-1 | few | TRBD1 | TRBV27 | CASVEDRGQVGQFF | TGTGCCAGCGTAGAGGACAGGGGGCAGGTTGGGCAGTTCTTC
TRBJ2-5 | - | TRBD2 | TRBV4-2 | CASSQDGTSQETQYF | TGTGCCAGCAGCCAGGACGGGACTAGCCAAGAGACCCAGTACTTC
TRBJ2-2 | - | - | TRBV7-4 | CASSPFPSYGPTGELFF | TGTGCCAGCAGCCCCTTCCCGTCCTATGGCCCCACCGGGGAGCTGTTTTTT
TRBJ1-6 | few | - | TRBV25-1 | CASSGGHSYNSPLHF | TGTGCCAGCAGTGGGGGGCACTCCTATAATTCACCCCTCCACTTT